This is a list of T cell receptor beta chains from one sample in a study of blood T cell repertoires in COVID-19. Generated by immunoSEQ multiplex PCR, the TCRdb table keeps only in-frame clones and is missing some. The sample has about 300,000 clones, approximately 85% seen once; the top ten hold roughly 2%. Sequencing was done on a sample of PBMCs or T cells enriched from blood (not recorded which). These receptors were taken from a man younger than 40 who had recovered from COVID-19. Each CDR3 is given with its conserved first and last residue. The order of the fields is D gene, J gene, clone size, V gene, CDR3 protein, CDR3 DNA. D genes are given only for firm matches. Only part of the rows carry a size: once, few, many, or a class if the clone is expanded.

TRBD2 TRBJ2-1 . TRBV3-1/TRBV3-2 CASSQDSGGYNEQFF TGTGCCAGCAGCCAAGATAGCGGGGGCTACAATGAGCAGTTCTTC
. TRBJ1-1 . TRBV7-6 CASGGPSTYTEAFF TGTGCCAGCGGAGGACCATCAACTTACACTGAAGCTTTCTTT
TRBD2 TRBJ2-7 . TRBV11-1 CASSLGEGLPRYF TGTGCCAGCAGCTTGGGGGAGGGACTACCGCGGTACTTC
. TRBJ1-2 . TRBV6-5 CASSSRGDYHGYTF TGTGCCAGCAGTTCCCGTGGGGACTACCATGGCTACACCTTC
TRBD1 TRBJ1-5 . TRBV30 CAWSADRGGGSNQPQHF TGTGCCTGGAGTGCGGACAGGGGAGGGGGTAGCAATCAGCCCCAGCATTTT
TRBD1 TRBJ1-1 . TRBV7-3 CASSQGGRTEAFF TGTGCCAGCAGCCAGGGGGGAAGAACTGAAGCTTTCTTT
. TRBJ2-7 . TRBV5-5 CASSLALGEQYF TGTGCCAGCAGCTTGGCCCTAGGCGAGCAGTACTTC
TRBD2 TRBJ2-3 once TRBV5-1 CASSLDLAGAGDTQYF TGCGCCAGCAGCTTGGATCTAGCGGGGGCGGGAGATACGCAGTATTTT
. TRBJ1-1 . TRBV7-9 CASSLQGPTEAFF TGTGCCAGCAGTTTGCAGGGCCCCACTGAAGCTTTCTTT
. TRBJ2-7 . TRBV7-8 CASSLGTAYEQYF TGTGCCAGCAGCTTAGGGACAGCTTACGAGCAGTACTTC
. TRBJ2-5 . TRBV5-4 CASSLGLEETQYF TGTGCCAGCAGCTTGGGTCTAGAAGAGACCCAGTACTTC
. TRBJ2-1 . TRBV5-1 CASSPTGGATYNEQFF TGCGCCAGCAGCCCTACAGGGGGGGCCACCTACAATGAGCAGTTCTTC
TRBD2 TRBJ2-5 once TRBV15 CATSDRGGLGETQYF TGTGCCACCAGCGATCGGGGGGGCCTCGGAGAGACCCAGTACTTC
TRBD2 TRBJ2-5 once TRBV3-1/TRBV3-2 CASSLWLGLAGGLETQYF TGTGCCAGCAGTCTTTGGCTGGGACTAGCGGGGGGGCTAGAGACCCAGTACTTC
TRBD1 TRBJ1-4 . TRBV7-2 CASSPGTGVRKLFF TGTGCCAGCAGCCCCGGGACAGGGGTTCGAAAACTGTTTTTT
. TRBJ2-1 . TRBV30 CAWGRRDSEQFF TGTGCCTGGGGACGCCGGGATAGTGAGCAGTTCTTC
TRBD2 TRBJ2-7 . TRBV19 CASSIVGSGGNPTYEQYF TGTGCCAGTAGTATAGTCGGTAGCGGGGGGAACCCCACCTACGAGCAGTACTTC
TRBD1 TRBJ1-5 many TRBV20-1 CSASRGQGRGNQPQHF TGCAGTGCTAGTAGAGGACAGGGCAGGGGCAATCAGCCCCAGCATTTT
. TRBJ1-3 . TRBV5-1 CASSLGQNSGNTIYF TGCGCCAGCAGCTTGGGACAGAACTCTGGAAACACCATATATTTT
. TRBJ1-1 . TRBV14 CASSHPGQGDTEAFF TGTGCCAGCAGCCACCCAGGGCAAGGGGACACTGAAGCTTTCTTT
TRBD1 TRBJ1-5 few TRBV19 CASSPVPTGINQPQHF TGTGCCAGTAGTCCGGTCCCGACAGGGATCAATCAGCCCCAGCATTTT
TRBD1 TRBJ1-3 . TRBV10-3 CAIRGDRASGNTIYF TGTGCCATCAGGGGTGACAGGGCGAGTGGAAACACCATATATTTT
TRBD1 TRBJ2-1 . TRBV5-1 CASEPGQLIYNEQFF TGCGCCAGTGAACCGGGACAGCTAATTTACAATGAGCAGTTCTTC
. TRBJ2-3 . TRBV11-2 CASSPSAWRLSTDTQYF TGTGCCAGCAGCCCCAGTGCGTGGCGGTTAAGCACAGATACGCAGTATTTT
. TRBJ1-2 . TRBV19 CASSPRGVYGYTF TGTGCCAGTAGTCCACGGGGGGTCTATGGCTACACCTTC
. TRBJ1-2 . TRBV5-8 CASSLGGGPFYGYTF TGTGCCAGCAGCTTGGGTGGCGGCCCGTTCTATGGCTACACCTTC
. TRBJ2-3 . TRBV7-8 CASSLEASGYLDTQYF TGTGCCAGCAGCTTAGAGGCTAGTGGGTATTTGGATACGCAGTATTTT
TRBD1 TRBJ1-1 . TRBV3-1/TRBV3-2 CASSQESHRGETEAFF TGTGCCAGCAGCCAAGAATCCCACAGGGGGGAGACTGAAGCTTTCTTT
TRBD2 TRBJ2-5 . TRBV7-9 CASSLAGTSGGRKETQYF TGTGCCAGCAGCTTAGCCGGGACTAGCGGGGGGAGGAAAGAGACCCAGTACTTC
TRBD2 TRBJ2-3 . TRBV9 CASSVFSGGASTDTQYF TGTGCCAGCAGCGTTTTTAGCGGGGGAGCTAGCACAGATACGCAGTATTTT
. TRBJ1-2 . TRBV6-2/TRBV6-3 CASSYSMVSGSYTF TGTGCCAGCAGTTACTCGATGGTCTCAGGAAGCTACACCTTC
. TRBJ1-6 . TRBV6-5 CASNQGFRGRSPLHF TGTGCCAGCAACCAGGGTTTTCGAGGCCGATCACCCCTCCACTTT
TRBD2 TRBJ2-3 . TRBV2 CASSEQAGVADTQYF TGTGCCAGCAGTGAACAAGCGGGGGTGGCAGATACGCAGTATTTT
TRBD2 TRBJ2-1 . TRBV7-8 CASSLSGGGAYNEQFF TGTGCCAGCAGCTTGTCCGGCGGGGGGGCTTACAATGAGCAGTTCTTC
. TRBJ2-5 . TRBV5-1 CASSLAGYGQETQYF TGCGCCAGCAGCTTGGCAGGTTACGGTCAAGAGACCCAGTACTTC
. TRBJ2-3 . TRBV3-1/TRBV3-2 CASSQETLTQYF TGTGCCAGCAGCCAAGAGACATTGACGCAGTATTTT
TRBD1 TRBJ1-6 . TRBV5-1 CASSLVTGGLGSPLHF TGCGCCAGCAGCTTGGTGACAGGGGGCTTGGGTTCACCCCTCCACTTT